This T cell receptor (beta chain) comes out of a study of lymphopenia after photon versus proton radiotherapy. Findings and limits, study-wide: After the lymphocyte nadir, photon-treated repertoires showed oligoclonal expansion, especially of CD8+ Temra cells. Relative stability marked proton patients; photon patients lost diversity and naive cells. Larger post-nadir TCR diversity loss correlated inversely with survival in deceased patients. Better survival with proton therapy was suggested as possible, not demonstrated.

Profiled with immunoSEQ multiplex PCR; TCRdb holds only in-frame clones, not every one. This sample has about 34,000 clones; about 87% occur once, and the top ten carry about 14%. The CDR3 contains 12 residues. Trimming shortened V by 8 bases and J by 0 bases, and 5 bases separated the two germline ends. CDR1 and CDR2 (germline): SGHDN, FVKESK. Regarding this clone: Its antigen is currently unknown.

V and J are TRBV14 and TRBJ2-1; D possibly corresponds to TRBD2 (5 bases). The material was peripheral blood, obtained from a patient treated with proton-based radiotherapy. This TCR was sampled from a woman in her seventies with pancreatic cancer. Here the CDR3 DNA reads TGTGCCAGCGGGAGCTCCTACAATGAGCAGTTCTTC. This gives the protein CASGSSYNEQFF.